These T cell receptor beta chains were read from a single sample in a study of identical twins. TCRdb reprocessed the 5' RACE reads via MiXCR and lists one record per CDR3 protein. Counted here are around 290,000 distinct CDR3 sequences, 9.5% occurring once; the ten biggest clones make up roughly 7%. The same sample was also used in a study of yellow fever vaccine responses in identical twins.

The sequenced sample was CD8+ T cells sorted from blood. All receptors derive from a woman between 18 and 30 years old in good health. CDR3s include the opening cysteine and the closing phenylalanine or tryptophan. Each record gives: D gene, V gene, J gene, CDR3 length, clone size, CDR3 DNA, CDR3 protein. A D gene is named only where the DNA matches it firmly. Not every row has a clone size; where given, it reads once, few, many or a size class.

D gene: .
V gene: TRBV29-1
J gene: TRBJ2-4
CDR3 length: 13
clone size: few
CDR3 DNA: TGCAGCGTTGAAGGAGGGGACAAAAACATTCAGTACTTC
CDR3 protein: CSVEGGDKNIQYF

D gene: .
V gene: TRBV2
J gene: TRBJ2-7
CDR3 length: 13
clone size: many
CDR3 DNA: TGTGCCAGCGGAGGCAGGGGTGGAATCGAGCAGTACTTC
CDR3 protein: CASGGRGGIEQYF

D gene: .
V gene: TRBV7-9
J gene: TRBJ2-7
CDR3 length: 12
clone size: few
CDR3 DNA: TGTGCCATCAACGGGGAGTTCTACGAGCAGTACTTC
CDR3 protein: CAINGEFYEQYF

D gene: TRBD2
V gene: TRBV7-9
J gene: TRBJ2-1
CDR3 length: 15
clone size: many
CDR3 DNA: TGTGCCAGCAGCTCCGGGACTAGCAGATACAATGAGCAGTTCTTC
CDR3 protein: CASSSGTSRYNEQFF

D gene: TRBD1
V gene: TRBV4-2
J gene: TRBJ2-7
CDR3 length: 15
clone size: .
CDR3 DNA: TGTGCCAGCAGCGACGTGGGACAGGGGCTTTACGAGCAGTACTTC
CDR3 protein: CASSDVGQGLYEQYF

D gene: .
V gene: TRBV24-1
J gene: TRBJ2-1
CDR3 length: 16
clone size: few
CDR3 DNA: TGTGCCACCAGTGATTTAAAGGACAGCTCCTACAATGAGCAGTTCTTC
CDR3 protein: CATSDLKDSSYNEQFF

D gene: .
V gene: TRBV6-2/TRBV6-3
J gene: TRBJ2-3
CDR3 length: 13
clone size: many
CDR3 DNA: TGTGCCACCAGGGCACTCCTCGGGGATACGCAGTATTTT
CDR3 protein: CATRALLGDTQYF

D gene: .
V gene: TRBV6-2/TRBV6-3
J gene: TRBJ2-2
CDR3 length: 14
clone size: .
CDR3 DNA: TGTGCCAGCGTACAGTTAGCGGAATCCGGGGAGCTGTTTTTT
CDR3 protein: CASVQLAESGELFF

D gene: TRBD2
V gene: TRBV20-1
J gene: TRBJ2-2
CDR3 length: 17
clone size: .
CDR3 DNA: TGCTGTGCTAGAGTTTTAGGAATAGCGGGGGATGGCGGGGAGCTGTTTTTT
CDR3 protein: CCARVLGIAGDGGELFF

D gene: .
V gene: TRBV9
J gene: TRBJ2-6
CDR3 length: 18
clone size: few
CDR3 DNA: TGTGCCAGCAGCGCGAACCGGGACACCGCCTCTGGGGCCAACGTCCTGACTTTC
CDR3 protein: CASSANRDTASGANVLTF

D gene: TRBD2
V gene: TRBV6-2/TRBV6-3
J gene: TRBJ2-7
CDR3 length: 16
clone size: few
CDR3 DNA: TGTGCCAGCAGATATTCTCCTAGCGGGAGAGTCTACGAGCAGTACTTC
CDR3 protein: CASRYSPSGRVYEQYF

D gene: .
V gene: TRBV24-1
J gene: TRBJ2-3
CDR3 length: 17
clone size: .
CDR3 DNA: TGTGCCACCAGCCCAATCGACCGGGACTCTAGCACAGATACGCAGTATTTT
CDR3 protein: CATSPIDRDSSTDTQYF

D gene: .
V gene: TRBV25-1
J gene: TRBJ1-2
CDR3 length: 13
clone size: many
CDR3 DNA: TGTGCCAGCAGTGCGAGGGGAAACTATGGCTACACCTTC
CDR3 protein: CASSARGNYGYTF

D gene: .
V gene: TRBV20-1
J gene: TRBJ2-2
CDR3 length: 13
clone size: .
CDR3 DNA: TGCAGTGCTAGGATGGTGGACACCGGGGAGCTGTTTTTT
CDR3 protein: CSARMVDTGELFF

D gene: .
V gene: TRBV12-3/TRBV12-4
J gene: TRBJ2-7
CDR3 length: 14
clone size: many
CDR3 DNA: TGTGCCAGCATCCCGCCCGGCACGTCCTACGAGCAGTACTTC
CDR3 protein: CASIPPGTSYEQYF

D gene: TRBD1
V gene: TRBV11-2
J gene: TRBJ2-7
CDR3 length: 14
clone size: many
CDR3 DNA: TGTGCCAGCAGCTTATCTCGGGACAGCTACGAGCAGTACTTC
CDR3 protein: CASSLSRDSYEQYF

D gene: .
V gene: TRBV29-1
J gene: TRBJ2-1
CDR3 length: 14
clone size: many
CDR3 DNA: TGCAGCGTTGAAAAGGACAGCTCCTACAATGAGCAGTTCTTC
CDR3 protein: CSVEKDSSYNEQFF

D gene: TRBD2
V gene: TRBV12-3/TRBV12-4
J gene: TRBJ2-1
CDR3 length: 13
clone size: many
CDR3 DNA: TGTGCCAGCAGTAGCGGGGGGGACAATGAGCAGTTCTTC
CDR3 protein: CASSSGGDNEQFF

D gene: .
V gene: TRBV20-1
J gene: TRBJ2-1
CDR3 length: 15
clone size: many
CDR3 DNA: TGCAGTGCTAGAGATCCCGATAGCTCCTACAATGAGCAGTTCTTC
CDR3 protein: CSARDPDSSYNEQFF

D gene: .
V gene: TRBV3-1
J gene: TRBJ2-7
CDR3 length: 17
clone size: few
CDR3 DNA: TGTGCCAGCAGCACGCGCCGACTGACCGGGACCCGGCACGAGCAGTACTTC
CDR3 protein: CASSTRRLTGTRHEQYF

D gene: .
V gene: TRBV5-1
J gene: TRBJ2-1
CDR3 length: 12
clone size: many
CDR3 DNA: TGCGCCAGCAGCGTGGGACTGAATGAGCAGTTCTTC
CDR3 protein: CASSVGLNEQFF

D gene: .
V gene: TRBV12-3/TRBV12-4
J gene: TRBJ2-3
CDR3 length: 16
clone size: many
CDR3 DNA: TGTGCCAGCAGTTTTCTAGATTGGGGGCTTGGAGATACGCAGTATTTT
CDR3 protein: CASSFLDWGLGDTQYF

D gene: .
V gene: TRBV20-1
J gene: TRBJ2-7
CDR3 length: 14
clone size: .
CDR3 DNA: TGCAGGGGACAGCGGGAGTGGAGCTCCTACGAGCAGTACTTC
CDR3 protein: CRGQREWSSYEQYF

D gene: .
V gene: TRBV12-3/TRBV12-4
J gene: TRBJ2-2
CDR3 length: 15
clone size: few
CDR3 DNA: TGTGCCAGCAGTTTATTGTCAGAGAACACCGGGGAGCTGTTTTTT
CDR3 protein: CASSLLSENTGELFF

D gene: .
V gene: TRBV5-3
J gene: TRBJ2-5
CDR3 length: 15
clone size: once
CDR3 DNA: TGTGCCAGGGTCTTTCGGTTCCCTCAACAAGAGACCCAGTACTTC
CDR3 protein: CARVFRFPQQETQYF

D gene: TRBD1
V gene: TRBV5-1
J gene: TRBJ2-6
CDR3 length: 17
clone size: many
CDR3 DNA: TGCGCCAGCAGCGAGCAACAGGGGGTATCTGGGGCCAACGTCCTGACTTTC
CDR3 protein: CASSEQQGVSGANVLTF

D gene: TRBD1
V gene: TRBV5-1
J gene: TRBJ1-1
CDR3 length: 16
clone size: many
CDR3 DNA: TGCGCCAGCAGCGGGACAGGGGAGAAAGTGAACACTGAAGCTTTCTTT
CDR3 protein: CASSGTGEKVNTEAFF

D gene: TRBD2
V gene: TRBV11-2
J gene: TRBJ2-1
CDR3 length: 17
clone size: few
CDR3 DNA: TGTGCCAGCAGCTTAGGTCTAGCGGGCTTCTCCTACAATGAGCAGTTCTTC
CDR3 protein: CASSLGLAGFSYNEQFF

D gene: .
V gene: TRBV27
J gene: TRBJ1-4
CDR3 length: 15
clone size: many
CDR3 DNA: TGTGCCAGCAGTTTATCCGCAGGGTTCAATGAAAAACTGTTTTTT
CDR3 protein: CASSLSAGFNEKLFF

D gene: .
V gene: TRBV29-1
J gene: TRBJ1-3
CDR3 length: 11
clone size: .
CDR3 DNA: TGCAGCGTCCTATCTGGAAACACCATATATTTT
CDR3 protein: CSVLSGNTIYF

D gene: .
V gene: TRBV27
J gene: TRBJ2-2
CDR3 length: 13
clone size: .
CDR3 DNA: TGTGCCAGCAGTCCCCTCTTGTCCGGGGAGCTGTTTTTT
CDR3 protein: CASSPLLSGELFF

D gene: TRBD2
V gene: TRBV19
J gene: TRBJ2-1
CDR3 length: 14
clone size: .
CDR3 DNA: TGTGCCAGTAGTATAGGGGGGGGTTACAATGAGCAGTTCTTC
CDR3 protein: CASSIGGGYNEQFF

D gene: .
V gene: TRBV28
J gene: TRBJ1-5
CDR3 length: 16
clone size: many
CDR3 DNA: TGTGCCAGCAGTTTAAGGTGGGGTGGAAGCAATCAGCCCCAGCATTTT
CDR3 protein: CASSLRWGGSNQPQHF

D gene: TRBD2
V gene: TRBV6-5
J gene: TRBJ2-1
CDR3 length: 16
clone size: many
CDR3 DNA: TGTGCCAGCAATAACTGGGCTAGCGGGAGGTACAATGAGCAGTTCTTC
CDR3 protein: CASNNWASGRYNEQFF

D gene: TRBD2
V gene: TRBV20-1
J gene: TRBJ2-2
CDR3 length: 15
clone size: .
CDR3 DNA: TGCAGTGCTAGAAATCCTAGCGGGGACACCGGGGAGCTGTTTTTT
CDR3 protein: CSARNPSGDTGELFF

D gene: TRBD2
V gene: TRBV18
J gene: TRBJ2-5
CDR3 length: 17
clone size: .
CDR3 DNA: TGTGCCAGCTCACCCGACCCGAGCGGGATAAACCAAGAGACCCAGTACTTC
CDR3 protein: CASSPDPSGINQETQYF

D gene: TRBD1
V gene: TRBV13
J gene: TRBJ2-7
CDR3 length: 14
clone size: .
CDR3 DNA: TGTGCCAGCAGCTCCGGGACAGGGATGGTCGAGCAGTACTTC
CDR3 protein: CASSSGTGMVEQYF

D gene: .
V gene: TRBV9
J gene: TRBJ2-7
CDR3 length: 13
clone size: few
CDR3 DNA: TGTGCCAGCAGCTTACTCACAGCAGGCGAGCAGTACTTC
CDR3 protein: CASSLLTAGEQYF

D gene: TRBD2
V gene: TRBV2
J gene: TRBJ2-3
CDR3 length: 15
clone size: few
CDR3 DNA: TGTGCCAGCCCCTTGCGCCAGCGGGACACAGATACGCAGTATTTT
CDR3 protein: CASPLRQRDTDTQYF

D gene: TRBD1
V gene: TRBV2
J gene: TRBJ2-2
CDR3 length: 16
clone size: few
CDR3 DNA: TGTGCCAGCACCGGGGGGACAGGGGGCGAAACCGGGGAGCTGTTTTTT
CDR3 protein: CASTGGTGGETGELFF

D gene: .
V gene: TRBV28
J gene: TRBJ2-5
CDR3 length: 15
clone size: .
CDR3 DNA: TGTGCCAGCAGTTTAGGATGGCGCGTGAAAGAGACCCAGTACTTC
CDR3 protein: CASSLGWRVKETQYF

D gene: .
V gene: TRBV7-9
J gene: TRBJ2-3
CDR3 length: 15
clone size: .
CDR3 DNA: TGTGCCAGCAGCACTACGCGGGGGCCCACAGATACGCAGTATTTT
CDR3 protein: CASSTTRGPTDTQYF

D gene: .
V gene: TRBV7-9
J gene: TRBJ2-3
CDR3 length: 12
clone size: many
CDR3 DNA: TGTGCCAGCAGAAGAGAAAGAGATACGCAGTATTTT
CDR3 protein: CASRRERDTQYF

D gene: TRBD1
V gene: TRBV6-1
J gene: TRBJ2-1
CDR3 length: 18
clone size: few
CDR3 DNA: TGTGCCAGCAGCCCAGACAGGGGCGGGGTGAGCTCCTACAATGAGCAGTTCTTC
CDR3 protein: CASSPDRGGVSSYNEQFF

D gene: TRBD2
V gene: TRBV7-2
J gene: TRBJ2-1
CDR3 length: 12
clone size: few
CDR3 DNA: TGTGCCAGCAGCTTAGGACTAGCGGGGAATTTCTTC
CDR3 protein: CASSLGLAGNFF

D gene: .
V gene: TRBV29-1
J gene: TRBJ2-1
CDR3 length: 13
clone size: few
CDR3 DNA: TGCAGCGTTGAAGGGGACACCTACAATGAGCAGTTCTTC
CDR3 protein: CSVEGDTYNEQFF

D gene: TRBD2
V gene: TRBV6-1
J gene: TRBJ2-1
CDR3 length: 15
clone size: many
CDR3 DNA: TGTGCCACCTCCCGGACTAGCGCCTCTTCGGATGAGCAGTTCTTC
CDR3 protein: CATSRTSASSDEQFF